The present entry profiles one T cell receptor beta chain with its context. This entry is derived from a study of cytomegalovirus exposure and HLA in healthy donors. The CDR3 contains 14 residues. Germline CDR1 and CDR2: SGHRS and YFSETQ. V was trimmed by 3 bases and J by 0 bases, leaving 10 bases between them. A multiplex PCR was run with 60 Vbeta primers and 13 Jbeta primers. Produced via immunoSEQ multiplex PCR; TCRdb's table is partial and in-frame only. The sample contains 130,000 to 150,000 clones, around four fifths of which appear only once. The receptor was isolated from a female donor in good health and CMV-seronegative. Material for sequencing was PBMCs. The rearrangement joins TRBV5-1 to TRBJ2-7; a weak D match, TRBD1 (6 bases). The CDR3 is CASSSQTGSYEQYF. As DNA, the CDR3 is TGCGCCAGCAGCTCACAGACAGGCTCCTACGAGCAGTACTTC.